This T cell receptor beta chain was retrieved from a study of blood T cell repertoires in COVID-19. As for the study in general: Both acute and convalescent COVID-19 samples were obtained from the United States, Italy and Spain. PBMCs, B-cell-depleted T cells, or T cells provided the cDNA or gDNA that made up the material.

Germline CDR1 reads SGHRS; CDR2 reads YFSETQ. J lost 5 bases, V lost 4 bases, and 14 bases had no gene match. The CDR3 runs 17 residues. Libraries were prepared by immunoSEQ multiplex PCR; TCRdb keeps only in-frame clonotypes and omits some of them. The sample yields 80,000 to 100,000 clones, 85% to 90% seen once. Seattle participants joined during active infection and were tracked over time. The sequenced sample was peripheral blood. V is TRBV5-1 and J is TRBJ1-4; 7 bases fit TRBD1. This TCR derives from a human donor with COVID-19, enrolled during active disease. The donor label of this sample is uncertain. The CDR3 loop reads CASSDESSGTENEKLFF. CDR3 DNA sequence: TGCGCCAGCAGCGACGAATCTTCTGGGACAGAGAATGAAAAACTGTTTTTT.